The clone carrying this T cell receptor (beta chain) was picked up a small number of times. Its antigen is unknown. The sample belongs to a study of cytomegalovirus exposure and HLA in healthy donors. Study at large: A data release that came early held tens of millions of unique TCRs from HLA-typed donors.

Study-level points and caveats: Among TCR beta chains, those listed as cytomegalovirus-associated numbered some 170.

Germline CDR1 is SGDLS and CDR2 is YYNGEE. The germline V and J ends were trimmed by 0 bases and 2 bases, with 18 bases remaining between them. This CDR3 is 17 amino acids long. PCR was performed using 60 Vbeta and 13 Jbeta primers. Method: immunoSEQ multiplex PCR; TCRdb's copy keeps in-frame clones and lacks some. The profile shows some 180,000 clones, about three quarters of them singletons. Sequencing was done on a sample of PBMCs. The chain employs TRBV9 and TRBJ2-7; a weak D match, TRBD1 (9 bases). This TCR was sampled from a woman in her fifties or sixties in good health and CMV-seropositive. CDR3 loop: CASSVDPGGTGPYEQYF. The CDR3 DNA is TGTGCCAGCAGCGTAGACCCGGGGGGGACAGGGCCCTACGAGCAGTACTTC.